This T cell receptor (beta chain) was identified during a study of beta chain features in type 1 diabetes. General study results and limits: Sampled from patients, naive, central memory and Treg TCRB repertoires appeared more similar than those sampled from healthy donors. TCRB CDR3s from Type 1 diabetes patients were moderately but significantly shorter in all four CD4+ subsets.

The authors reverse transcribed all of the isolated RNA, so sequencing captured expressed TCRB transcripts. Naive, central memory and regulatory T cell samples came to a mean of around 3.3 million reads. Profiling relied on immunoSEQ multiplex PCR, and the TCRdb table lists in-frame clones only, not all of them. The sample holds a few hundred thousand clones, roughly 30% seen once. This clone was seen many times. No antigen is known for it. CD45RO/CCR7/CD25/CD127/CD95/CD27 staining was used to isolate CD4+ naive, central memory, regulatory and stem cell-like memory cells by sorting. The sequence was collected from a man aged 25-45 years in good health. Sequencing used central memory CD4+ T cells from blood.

The CDR3 nucleotides are TGTGCCAGCAGGTTTTCGACAGGGGCCCACAATGAGCAGTTCTTC. It encodes CASRFSTGAHNEQFF. The chain carries TRBV7-9 and TRBJ2-1; 8 bases align to TRBD1. Trimming cost V 6 bases and J 5 bases; bases outside gene matches: 9. CDR3 length: 15 amino acids. Germline CDR1 is SEHNR and CDR2 is FQNEAQ (reference sequence).